The rows below give T cell receptor beta chains drawn from one sample of a study of shared clonotypes between healthy human individuals. The table came from immunoSEQ multiplex PCR; TCRdb's copy has only in-frame clones and leaves some out. The table lists 550,000 to 700,000 clones, less than 80% of them singletons. Sequences were obtained from memory CD4+ T cells sorted from blood. All receptors come from a young woman in good health. Each CDR3 is given without its conserved first and last residue. A D gene is named only where the DNA matches it firmly.

D gene	V gene	CDR3 protein
TRBD1	TRBV2	ASSEIGGRGEKLF
.	TRBV7-9	ASSLGEAAKNIQY
TRBD2	TRBV7-9	ASSLTSGSGSNEQF
TRBD2	TRBV11-2	ASRSLAGAYNEQF
TRBD2	TRBV7-2	ASSSGLAGLKQF
.	TRBV11-2	ASSLERGRETQY
.	TRBV5-1	ASSLRAGDTQY
.	TRBV6-1	ASSELFSGEQY
.	TRBV10-3	AISGRDTQY
.	TRBV19	ASRPPSDINQPQH
TRBD1	TRBV14	ASSQDRGPLRAF
.	TRBV4-1	ASSQEGPRIGPSGANVLT
.	TRBV5-4	ASSPTGQDTEAF
.	TRBV6-5	ASSYGTGETGELF
.	TRBV4-1	ASSSRDLGGQKTLRETQY
.	TRBV2	ASRMDINNEAF
.	TRBV27	ASSPSPVSLGIQY
.	TRBV5-1	ASRSAGLTHEQY
.	TRBV2	ASSFKRTDVSSYNEQF
TRBD2	TRBV18	ASSPPSGRAAYNEQF
TRBD1	TRBV27	ASSSGGSGNTIY
TRBD2	TRBV5-1	ASSFLAGGPETQY
TRBD1	TRBV28	ASSLGTGLGYEQY
.	TRBV7-6	ASSLGYQETQY
.	TRBV25-1	ASSGLAGQHTGELF
.	TRBV4-2	ASSPSVAKNIQY
TRBD2	TRBV5-1	ASSLASGSYNEQF
.	TRBV19	ASSIVPGAGETQY